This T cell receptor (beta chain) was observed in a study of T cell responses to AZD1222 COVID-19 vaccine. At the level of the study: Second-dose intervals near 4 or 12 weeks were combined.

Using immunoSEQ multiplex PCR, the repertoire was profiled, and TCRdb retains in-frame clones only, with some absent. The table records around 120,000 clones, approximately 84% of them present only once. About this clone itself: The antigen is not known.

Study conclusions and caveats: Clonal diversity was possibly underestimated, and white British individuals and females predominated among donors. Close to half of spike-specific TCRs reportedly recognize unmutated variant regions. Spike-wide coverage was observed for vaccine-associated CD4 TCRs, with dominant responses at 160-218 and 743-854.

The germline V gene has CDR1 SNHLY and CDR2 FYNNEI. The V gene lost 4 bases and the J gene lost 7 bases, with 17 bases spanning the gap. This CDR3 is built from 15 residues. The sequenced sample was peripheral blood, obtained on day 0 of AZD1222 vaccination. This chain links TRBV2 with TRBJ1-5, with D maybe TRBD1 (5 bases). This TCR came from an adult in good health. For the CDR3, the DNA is TGTGCCAGCAGTGTTTTGGGACCGATTGTCCAGCCCCAGCATTTT. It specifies CASSVLGPIVQPQHF.